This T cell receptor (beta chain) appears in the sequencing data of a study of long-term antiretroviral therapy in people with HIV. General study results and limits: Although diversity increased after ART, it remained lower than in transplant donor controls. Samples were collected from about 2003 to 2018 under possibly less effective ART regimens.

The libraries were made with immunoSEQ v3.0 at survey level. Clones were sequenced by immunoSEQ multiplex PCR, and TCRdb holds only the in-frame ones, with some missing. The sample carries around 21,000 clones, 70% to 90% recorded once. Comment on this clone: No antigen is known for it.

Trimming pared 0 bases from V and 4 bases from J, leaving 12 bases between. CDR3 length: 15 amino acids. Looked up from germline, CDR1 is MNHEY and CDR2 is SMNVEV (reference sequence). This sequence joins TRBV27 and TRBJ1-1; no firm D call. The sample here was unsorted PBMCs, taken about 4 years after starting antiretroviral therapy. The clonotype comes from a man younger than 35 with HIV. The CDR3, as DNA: TGTGCCAGCAGTTTATCGGGCAGCCCGGGCACTGAAGCTTTCTTT. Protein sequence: CASSLSGSPGTEAFF.